This TCR beta chain came from a study of cytomegalovirus exposure and HLA in healthy donors. Vbeta (60) and Jbeta (13) primers were used in the PCR. In the original analysis: Around 10 million shared chains were among about 80 million unique TCR beta chains counted in a later analysis. The method was immunoSEQ multiplex PCR; TCRdb's version includes in-frame clones alone and lacks a portion of them. V, J and clone size were drawn from that table, and D and trimming were deduced from the DNA. The table lists roughly 150,000 clones, approximately 80% of them singletons. The trim removed 7 bases at V and 6 bases at J, leaving 12 bases unmatched. Germline CDR1 reads GTSNPN; CDR2 reads SVGIG (reference sequence). There are 14 residues in the CDR3. Findings of the study overall: At a 0.05 false discovery rate, a later analysis found 16,951 TCR beta sequences to be associated with HLA alleles. An analysis was carried out at a later point. It showed that HLA-associated TCR beta chains were more clonally expanded than equally common non-associated chains.

This clone has a single count. Its target is not known. The chain is built from TRBV30 and TRBJ1-2, with 9 bases identical to TRBD1. The sequence was collected from a woman in her forties or fifties in good health and CMV-seropositive. The specimen sequenced was PBMCs. The CDR3 DNA is TGTGCCTCCTACAGGGGGCGAGGAAGTAATGGCTACACCTTC. As protein: CASYRGRGSNGYTF.